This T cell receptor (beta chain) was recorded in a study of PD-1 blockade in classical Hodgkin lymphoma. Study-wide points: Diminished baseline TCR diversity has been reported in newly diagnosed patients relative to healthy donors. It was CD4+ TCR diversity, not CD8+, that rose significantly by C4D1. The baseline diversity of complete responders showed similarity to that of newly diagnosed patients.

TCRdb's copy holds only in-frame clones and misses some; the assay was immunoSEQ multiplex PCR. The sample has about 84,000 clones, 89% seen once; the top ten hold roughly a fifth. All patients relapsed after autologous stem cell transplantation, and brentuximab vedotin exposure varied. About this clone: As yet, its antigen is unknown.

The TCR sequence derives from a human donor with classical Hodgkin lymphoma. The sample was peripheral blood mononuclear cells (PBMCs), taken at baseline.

The CDR3 reads CASSISSGRASEQFF. DNA for the CDR3: TGTGCCAGTAGTATCTCTAGCGGGAGGGCCTCTGAGCAGTTCTTC. The chain is built from TRBV19 and TRBJ2-1; the match to TRBD2 covers 12 bases. The V gene's germline CDR1 is LNHDA and CDR2 SQIVND (reference sequence). Germline trimming cut 3 bases from V and 9 bases from J; bases unmatched to any gene: 6. CDR3 length equals 15 residues.